A selection of T cell receptor beta chains follows, all from one sample in a study of blood T cell repertoires in COVID-19. Clones were sequenced by immunoSEQ multiplex PCR, and TCRdb holds only the in-frame ones, with some missing. The sample shows 65,000 to 90,000 clones, around 88% of them seen only once. Sequenced: peripheral blood. The receptors derive from a man under 40 with acute or convalescent COVID-19. Each CDR3 is given with its conserved first and last residue. D genes are given only for firm matches. Not every row has a clone size; where given, it reads once, few, many or a size class.

j_call | clone_size | v_call | d_call | cdr3_aa | cdr3_nt
TRBJ2-5 | . | TRBV4-1 | TRBD2 | CASSQGLAGGPQETQYF | TGCGCCAGCAGCCAAGGACTAGCGGGAGGGCCGCAAGAGACCCAGTACTTC
TRBJ2-1 | . | TRBV14 | TRBD2 | CASSQDARRTSGYNEQFF | TGTGCCAGCAGCCAAGATGCCAGGAGGACTAGCGGCTACAATGAGCAGTTCTTC
TRBJ2-3 | . | TRBV5-1 | . | CASRRAYTDTQYF | TGCGCCAGCAGGAGGGCCTACACAGATACGCAGTATTTT
TRBJ2-5 | . | TRBV28 | TRBD2 | CASRVAGGEETQYF | TGTGCCAGCAGGGTAGCGGGAGGGGAAGAGACCCAGTACTTC
TRBJ1-3 | . | TRBV27 | . | CASSSAGGNTIYF | TGTGCCAGCAGTTCGGCGGGAGGAAACACCATATATTTT
TRBJ2-1 | . | TRBV7-8 | TRBD1 | CASSGGQGGSYNEQFF | TGTGCCAGCAGCGGCGGACAGGGGGGGTCCTACAATGAGCAGTTCTTC
TRBJ2-1 | . | TRBV19 | . | CASSIAPAEVYNEQFF | TGTGCCAGTAGTATAGCACCCGCAGAAGTCTACAATGAGCAGTTCTTC
TRBJ2-7 | . | TRBV7-2 | TRBD1 | CASGEDRDYEQYF | TGTGCCAGCGGGGAGGACAGGGACTACGAGCAGTACTTC
TRBJ1-2 | . | TRBV3-1/TRBV3-2 | TRBD1 | CASSRQGQSLGGYTF | TGTGCCAGCAGCCGCCAGGGACAGTCCCTTGGGGGCTACACCTTC
TRBJ1-5 | . | TRBV28 | . | CASSSLLPQHF | TGTGCCAGCAGCTCCCTCTTGCCCCAGCATTTT
TRBJ2-7 | . | TRBV5-1 | TRBD1 | CASSRSGDSYEQYF | TGCGCCAGCAGCCGGTCCGGGGACAGCTACGAGCAGTACTTC
TRBJ1-1 | . | TRBV28 | TRBD1 | CASSLWGRGQGEAFF | TGTGCCAGCAGTTTATGGGGCAGGGGGCAAGGTGAAGCTTTCTTT
TRBJ2-4 | . | TRBV7-2 | . | CASSPFSGAKNIQYF | TGTGCCAGCAGCCCCTTCAGCGGGGCCAAAAACATTCAGTACTTC
TRBJ1-1 | . | TRBV7-9 | . | CASSLAGSGLYTEAFF | TGTGCCAGCAGCTTAGCAGGGAGCGGGCTGTACACTGAAGCTTTCTTT
TRBJ2-5 | . | TRBV5-1 | TRBD1 | CASSLVGGQGLGETQYF | TGCGCCAGCAGCTTGGTAGGCGGACAGGGCCTAGGGGAGACCCAGTACTTC
TRBJ1-2 | once | TRBV18 | TRBD1 | CASSLRQGVGYTF | TGTGCCAGCTCACTTAGACAGGGTGTCGGCTACACCTTC
TRBJ2-2 | . | TRBV28 | . | CASSLRGRSGELFF | TGTGCCAGCAGTCTCAGGGGGAGGTCCGGGGAGCTGTTTTTT
TRBJ2-1 | . | TRBV28 | TRBD2 | CASSAETAGGDLQQFF | TGTGCCAGCAGCGCGGAGACAGCGGGAGGGGATCTTCAGCAGTTCTTC
TRBJ2-7 | . | TRBV9 | . | CASSPRQRDEQYF | TGTGCCAGCAGCCCAAGGCAGAGGGACGAGCAGTACTTC
TRBJ1-6 | . | TRBV30 | . | CAWKGQRVGSPLHF | TGTGCCTGGAAGGGACAACGGGTAGGATCACCCCTCCACTTT
TRBJ2-7 | . | TRBV27 | . | CASSSHREGSSYEQYF | TGTGCCAGCAGTTCCCACAGGGAAGGGAGCTCCTACGAGCAGTACTTC
TRBJ1-3 | once | TRBV2 | . | CASSEFAGGGNTIYF | TGTGCCAGCAGTGAATTCGCAGGTGGAGGAAACACCATATATTTT
TRBJ1-5 | once | TRBV12-3/TRBV12-4 | . | CASSTQFPEPQHF | TGTGCCAGCAGCACCCAGTTCCCCGAGCCCCAGCATTTT
TRBJ2-7 | . | TRBV3-1/TRBV3-2 | . | CASSQDLGEQYF | TGTGCCAGCAGCCAAGACCTAGGCGAGCAGTACTTC